This entry concerns a single T cell receptor (beta chain). The data derive from a study of blood T cell repertoires in COVID-19. Study at large: Sites in the United States, Italy and Spain provided acute and convalescent COVID-19 samples.

Sequencing was performed with immunoSEQ multiplex PCR; in TCRdb, only in-frame clones are kept and a portion is missing. The sample gives roughly 250,000 clones, around 90% of which show up once; 7.2% is in the top ten. Germline CDR1 reads ENHRY; CDR2 reads SYGVKD. This CDR3 has 12 residues. V lost 2 bases, J lost 8 bases, and 9 bases lay in between. The rearrangement links TRBV10-3 to TRBJ1-2, with D hard to call. Sample: peripheral blood. This sequence originates from a man aged 55 to 70 who had recovered from COVID-19. CDR3 residues: CAISEGRGGYTF. The CDR3 DNA reads as TGTGCCATCAGTGAGGGGCGCGGGGGCTACACCTTC.